The subject of this entry is one T cell receptor beta chain. Which cohort a participant joined came from the clinical history participants gave. This CDR3 has 13 residues. Trimming removed 2 bases from V and 6 bases from J; junction bases left unmatched: 0. Per germline, CDR1 WNHNN and CDR2 SYGVQD (reference sequence). This record belongs to a study of blood T cell repertoires in COVID-19. Study as a whole: From T cells, B-cell-depleted T cells, or PBMCs came the material, which was cDNA or gDNA.

TCRdb's copy holds only in-frame clones and misses some; the assay was immunoSEQ multiplex PCR. The sample holds under 350,000 clones; 80% to 90% are singletons and the top ten take 3.5% to 4.5%. J is TRBJ2-1 and V is TRBV10-1; 8 positions agree with TRBD1. This TCR was recovered from a middle-aged woman with acute COVID-19. The sample taken for sequencing was PBMCs or T cells enriched from blood (not recorded which). The DNA of the CDR3 is TGCGCCAGCAGTGAGGACAGGGGCAATGAGCAGTTCTTC. It codes for CASSEDRGNEQFF.